These T cell receptor beta chains were read from a single sample in a study of CD8 T cells in Susac syndrome. One entry per CDR3 protein, called by TCRdb with MiXCR from the immunoSEQ multiplex PCR reads. Seen here are 200,000 to 300,000 distinct CDR3 sequences, approximately 95% observed once, and the top ten hold approximately 0.094%. Sample: CD4+ T cells from PBMCs. The receptors shown here come from a human donor with Susac syndrome. Each CDR3 is given with its conserved first and last residue. A D gene is named only where the DNA matches it firmly. The size field is filled for only some rows; it gives once, few, many or a size class.

cdr3_aa | cdr3_nt | cdr3_length | v_call | d_call | j_call | clone_size
CSASSGGYNEQFF | TGCAGTGCTAGTAGCGGGGGATACAATGAGCAGTTCTTC | 13 | TRBV20-1 | TRBD2 | TRBJ2-1 | NA
CAWSLSTDTQYF | TGTGCCTGGAGTTTATCGACAGATACGCAGTATTTT | 12 | TRBV30 | NA | TRBJ2-3 | NA
CASSWVVYNEQFF | TGTGCCAGCAGCTGGGTAGTTTACAATGAGCAGTTCTTC | 13 | TRBV11-2 | NA | TRBJ2-1 | NA
CASSPRSSDEQFF | TGTGCCAGCTCACCACGGAGTTCCGATGAGCAGTTCTTC | 13 | TRBV18 | NA | TRBJ2-1 | NA
CASSIAGTDTQYF | TGTGCCAGTAGTATAGCTGGGACAGATACGCAGTATTTT | 13 | TRBV19 | NA | TRBJ2-3 | NA
CASTQGLGAAYNEQFF | TGTGCCAGCACCCAGGGGTTGGGGGCGGCCTACAATGAGCAGTTCTTC | 16 | TRBV5-6 | NA | TRBJ2-1 | once
CASILRADGYTF | TGTGCCAGCATTCTAAGGGCGGATGGCTACACCTTC | 12 | TRBV2 | NA | TRBJ1-2 | NA
CASSLVRAGSPPGELFF | TGTGCCAGCAGCTTAGTTCGGGCGGGATCCCCCCCCGGGGAGCTGTTTTTT | 17 | TRBV7-8 | NA | TRBJ2-2 | NA
CASSQVLAGVQGEQFF | TGTGCCAGCAGCCAAGTACTAGCGGGAGTTCAAGGAGAGCAGTTCTTC | 16 | TRBV3-1 | TRBD2 | TRBJ2-1 | once
CTSSQDCGDSQPQHF | TGCACCAGCAGCCAAGATTGTGGAGATAGTCAGCCCCAGCATTTT | 15 | TRBV1 | NA | TRBJ1-5 | NA
CASSQQAESSYNEQFF | TGTGCCAGCAGCCAGCAAGCGGAGAGCTCCTACAATGAGCAGTTCTTC | 16 | TRBV3-1 | NA | TRBJ2-1 | NA
CSSGQGRMEAFF | TGTTCTTCCGGACAGGGTAGAATGGAAGCTTTCTTT | 12 | TRBV30 | TRBD1 | TRBJ1-1 | NA
CASSLGDNYF | TGTGCCAGCAGTTTAGGAGATAACTACTTC | 10 | TRBV27 | NA | TRBJ2-7 | NA
CASSQESNYGYTF | TGTGCCAGCAGCCAGGAGTCCAACTATGGCTACACCTTC | 13 | TRBV7-3 | NA | TRBJ1-2 | NA
CASSYSSETYEQYF | TGTGCCAGCAGTTACTCTAGCGAGACCTACGAGCAGTACTTC | 14 | TRBV6-5 | NA | TRBJ2-7 | once
CASSVDAETQYF | TGTGCCAGCAGTGTGGACGCTGAGACCCAGTACTTC | 12 | TRBV12-3/TRBV12-4 | NA | TRBJ2-5 | NA
CAWSPFRGYGYTF | TGTGCCTGGAGTCCCTTTAGGGGGTATGGCTACACCTTC | 13 | TRBV30 | NA | TRBJ1-2 | NA
CSVDFRGAEAFF | TGCAGCGTTGATTTTCGAGGCGCTGAAGCTTTCTTT | 12 | TRBV29-1 | NA | TRBJ1-1 | NA
CASSPPRGFAQNTGELFF | TGTGCCAGCTCACCACCCCGAGGTTTTGCCCAGAACACCGGGGAGCTGTTTTTT | 18 | TRBV18 | NA | TRBJ2-2 | NA
CASSLIRETQYF | TGTGCCAGCAGTTTAATCCGAGAGACCCAGTACTTC | 12 | TRBV28 | NA | TRBJ2-5 | NA